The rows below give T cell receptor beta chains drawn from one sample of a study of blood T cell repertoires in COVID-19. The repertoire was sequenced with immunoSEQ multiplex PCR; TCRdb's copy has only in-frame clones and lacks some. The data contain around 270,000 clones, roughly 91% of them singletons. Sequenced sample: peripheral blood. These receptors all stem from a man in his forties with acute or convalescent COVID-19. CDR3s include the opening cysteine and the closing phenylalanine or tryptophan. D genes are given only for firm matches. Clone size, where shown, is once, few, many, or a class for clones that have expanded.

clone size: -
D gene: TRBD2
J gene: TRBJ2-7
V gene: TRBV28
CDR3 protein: CASSFGAGVREQYF
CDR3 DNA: TGTGCCAGCAGTTTCGGGGCGGGGGTGAGGGAGCAGTACTTC

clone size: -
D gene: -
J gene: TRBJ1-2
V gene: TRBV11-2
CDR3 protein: CASSSMGASNYGYTF
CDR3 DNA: TGTGCCAGCAGCTCTATGGGGGCCTCTAACTATGGCTACACCTTC

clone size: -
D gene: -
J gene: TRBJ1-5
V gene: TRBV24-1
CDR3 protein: CATIPPRSSNQPQHF
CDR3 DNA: TGTGCCACCATACCTCCAAGGAGTAGCAATCAGCCCCAGCATTTT

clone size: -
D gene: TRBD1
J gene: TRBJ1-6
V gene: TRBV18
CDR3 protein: CASSPTGWDSPLHF
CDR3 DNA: TGTGCCAGCTCACCGACAGGGTGGGATTCACCCCTCCACTTT

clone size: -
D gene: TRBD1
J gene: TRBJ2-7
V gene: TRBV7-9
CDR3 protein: CASSPGTGVFYEQYF
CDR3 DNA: TGTGCCAGCAGCCCCGGGACAGGGGTCTTCTACGAGCAGTACTTC

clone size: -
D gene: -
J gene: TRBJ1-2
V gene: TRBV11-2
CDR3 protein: CASSSPQSPLKTF
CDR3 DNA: TGTGCCAGCAGCTCCCCCCAAAGCCCCCTAAAAACCTTC

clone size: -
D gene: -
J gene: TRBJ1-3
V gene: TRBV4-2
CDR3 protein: CASSQARFGNTIYF
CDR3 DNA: TGTGCCAGCAGCCAAGCCAGGTTCGGAAACACCATATATTTT

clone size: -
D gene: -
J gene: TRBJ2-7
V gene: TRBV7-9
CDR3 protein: CASSSRAGDSYEQYF
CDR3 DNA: TGTGCCAGCTCTTCCAGGGCAGGGGATTCCTACGAGCAGTACTTC

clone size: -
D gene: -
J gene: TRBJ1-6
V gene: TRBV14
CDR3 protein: CASSQARGGSPLHF
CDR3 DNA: TGTGCCAGCAGCCAAGCTAGGGGAGGATCACCCCTCCACTTT

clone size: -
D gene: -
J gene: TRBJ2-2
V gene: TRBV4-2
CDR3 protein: CASSQERQLSGELFF
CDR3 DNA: TGTGCCAGCAGCCAAGAGCGGCAGCTTAGCGGGGAGCTGTTTTTT

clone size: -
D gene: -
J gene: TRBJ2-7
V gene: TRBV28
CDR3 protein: CASSTGYVSYEQYF
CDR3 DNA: TGTGCCAGCAGTACAGGGTACGTCTCCTACGAGCAGTACTTC

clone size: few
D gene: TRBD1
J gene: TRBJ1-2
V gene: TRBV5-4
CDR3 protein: CASSVGTDGYGYTF
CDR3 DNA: TGTGCCAGCAGCGTAGGGACAGATGGCTATGGCTACACCTTC

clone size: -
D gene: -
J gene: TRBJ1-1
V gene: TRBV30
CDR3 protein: CAWSVGGGAFF
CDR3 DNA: TGTGCCTGGAGTGTAGGGGGAGGGGCTTTCTTT

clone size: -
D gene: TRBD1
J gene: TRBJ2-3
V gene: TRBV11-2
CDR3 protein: CASSWAVTGYKGTDTQYF
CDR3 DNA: TGTGCCAGCAGCTGGGCGGTGACAGGGTATAAGGGAACAGATACGCAGTATTTT

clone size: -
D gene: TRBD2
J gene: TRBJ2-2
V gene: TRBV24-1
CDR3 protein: CATSDIRAGDITGELFF
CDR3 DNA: TGTGCCACCAGTGATATCCGAGCGGGGGACATCACCGGGGAGCTGTTTTTT

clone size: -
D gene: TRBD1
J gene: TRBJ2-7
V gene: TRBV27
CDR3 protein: CASFPRGRTGGRNEQYF
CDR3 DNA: TGTGCCAGCTTCCCAAGGGGACGCACAGGGGGTAGAAACGAGCAGTACTTC

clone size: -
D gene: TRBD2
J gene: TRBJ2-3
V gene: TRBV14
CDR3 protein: CASSQELADTDTQYF
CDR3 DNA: TGTGCCAGCAGCCAAGAACTAGCGGACACAGATACGCAGTATTTT

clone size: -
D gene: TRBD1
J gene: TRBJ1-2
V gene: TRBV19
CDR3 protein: CASADRKREANYGYTF
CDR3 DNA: TGTGCCAGTGCGGACAGGAAACGAGAAGCTAACTATGGCTACACCTTC

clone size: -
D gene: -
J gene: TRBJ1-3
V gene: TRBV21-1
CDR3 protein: CASPKGTFSSGNTIYF
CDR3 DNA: TGTGCCAGCCCCAAAGGGACTTTCTCCTCTGGAAACACCATATATTTT

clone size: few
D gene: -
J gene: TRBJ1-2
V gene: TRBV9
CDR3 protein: CASTSPPGQPHGYTF
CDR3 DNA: TGTGCCAGCACCAGCCCGCCGGGACAACCCCATGGCTACACCTTC

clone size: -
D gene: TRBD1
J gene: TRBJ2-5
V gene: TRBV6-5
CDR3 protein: CASSLGTGGQTQYF
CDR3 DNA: TGTGCCAGCAGCTTGGGGACAGGAGGGCAGACCCAGTACTTC

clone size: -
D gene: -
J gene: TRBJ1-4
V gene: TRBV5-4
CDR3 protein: CASSLVPANEKLFF
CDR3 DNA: TGTGCCAGCAGCTTGGTTCCGGCTAATGAAAAACTGTTTTTT

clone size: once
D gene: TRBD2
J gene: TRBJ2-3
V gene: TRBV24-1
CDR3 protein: CATAPLAGGTDTQYF
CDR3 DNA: TGTGCCACCGCCCCTCTAGCGGGGGGCACAGATACGCAGTATTTT

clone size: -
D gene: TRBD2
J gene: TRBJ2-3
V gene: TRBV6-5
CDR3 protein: CASSTLAGATDTQYF
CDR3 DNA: TGTGCCAGCAGTACTCTAGCGGGGGCCACAGATACGCAGTATTTT

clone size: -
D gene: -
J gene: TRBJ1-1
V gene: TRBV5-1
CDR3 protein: CASSLTGTLNTEAFF
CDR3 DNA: TGCGCCAGCAGCTTGACAGGGACCCTGAACACTGAAGCTTTCTTT

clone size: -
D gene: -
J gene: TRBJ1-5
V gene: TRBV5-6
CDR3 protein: CASSLYGSGYQPQHF
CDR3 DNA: TGTGCCAGCAGCTTGTACGGGAGTGGGTATCAGCCCCAGCATTTT

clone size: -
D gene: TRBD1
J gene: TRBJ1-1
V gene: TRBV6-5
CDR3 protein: CASRPASGGNTEAFF
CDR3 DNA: TGTGCCAGCAGGCCAGCTTCAGGGGGCAACACTGAAGCTTTCTTT

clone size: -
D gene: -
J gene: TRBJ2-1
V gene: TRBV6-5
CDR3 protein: CASIGGKGYNEQFF
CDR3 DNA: TGTGCCAGCATTGGCGGGAAAGGGTACAATGAGCAGTTCTTC

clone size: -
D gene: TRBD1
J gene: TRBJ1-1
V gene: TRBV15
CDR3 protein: CATSGTGNTEAFF
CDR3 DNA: TGTGCCACCTCCGGGACAGGGAACACTGAAGCTTTCTTT

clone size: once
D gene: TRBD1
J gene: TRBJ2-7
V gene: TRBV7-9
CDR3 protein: CASSLVDRGGEQYF
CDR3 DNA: TGTGCCAGCAGCTTAGTCGACAGGGGAGGCGAGCAGTACTTC

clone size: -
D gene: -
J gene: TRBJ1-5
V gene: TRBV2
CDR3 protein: CASSQGEVWQPQHF
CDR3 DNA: TGTGCCAGCAGCCAGGGTGAGGTTTGGCAGCCCCAGCATTTT

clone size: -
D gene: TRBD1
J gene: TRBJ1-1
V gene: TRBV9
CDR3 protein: CASSPTGGTEAFF
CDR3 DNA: TGTGCCAGCAGCCCCACAGGGGGGACTGAAGCTTTCTTT

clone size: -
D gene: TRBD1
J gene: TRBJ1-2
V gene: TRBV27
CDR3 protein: CASSSQYRGDYGYTF
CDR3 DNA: TGTGCCAGCAGTTCTCAATACAGGGGCGACTATGGCTACACCTTC

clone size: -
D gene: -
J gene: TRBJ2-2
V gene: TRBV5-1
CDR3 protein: CASSYFGTPANTGELFF
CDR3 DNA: TGCGCCAGCAGCTACTTCGGGACACCCGCGAACACCGGGGAGCTGTTTTTT

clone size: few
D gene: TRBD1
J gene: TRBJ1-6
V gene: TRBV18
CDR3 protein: CASSPRVGGQGGFSPLHF
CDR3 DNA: TGTGCCAGCTCACCAAGGGTCGGGGGACAGGGTGGTTTTTCACCCCTCCACTTT

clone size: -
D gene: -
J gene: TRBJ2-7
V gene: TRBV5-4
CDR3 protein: CASSPEATYYEQYF
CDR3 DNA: TGTGCCAGCAGCCCGGAGGCCACTTACTACGAGCAGTACTTC

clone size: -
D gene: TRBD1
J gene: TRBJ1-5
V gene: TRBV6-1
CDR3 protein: CASSEAVRQGLSQPQHF
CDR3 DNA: TGTGCCAGCAGTGAAGCGGTGAGACAGGGTTTATCTCAGCCCCAGCATTTT

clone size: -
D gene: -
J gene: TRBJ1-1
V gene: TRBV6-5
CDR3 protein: CASSRLPDTEAFF
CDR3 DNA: TGTGCCAGCAGTCGCCTTCCAGACACTGAAGCTTTCTTT

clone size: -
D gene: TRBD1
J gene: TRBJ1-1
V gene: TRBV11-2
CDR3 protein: CASSATTGGIRAFF
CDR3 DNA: TGTGCCAGCAGCGCAACTACAGGGGGCATCAGGGCTTTCTTT

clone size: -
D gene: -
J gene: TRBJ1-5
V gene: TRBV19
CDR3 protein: CASSIGEEPQHF
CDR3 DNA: TGTGCCAGTAGTATAGGGGAGGAGCCCCAGCATTTT

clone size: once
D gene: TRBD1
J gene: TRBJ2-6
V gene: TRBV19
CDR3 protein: CASSIGQGFSGANVLTF
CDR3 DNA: TGTGCCAGTAGTATAGGACAGGGGTTCTCTGGGGCCAACGTCCTGACTTTC

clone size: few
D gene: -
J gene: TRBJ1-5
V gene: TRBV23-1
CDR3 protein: CASSQSSKVEGNQPQHF
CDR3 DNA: TGCGCCAGCAGTCAATCGTCGAAGGTGGAGGGCAATCAGCCCCAGCATTTT

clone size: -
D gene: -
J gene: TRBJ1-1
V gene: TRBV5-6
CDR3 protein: CASSSLQGFTEAFF
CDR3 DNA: TGTGCCAGCAGCTCCCTTCAGGGATTCACTGAAGCTTTCTTT

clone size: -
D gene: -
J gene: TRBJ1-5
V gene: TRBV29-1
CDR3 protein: CSARASDNQPQHF
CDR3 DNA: TGCAGCGCCCGTGCCAGCGACAATCAGCCCCAGCATTTT

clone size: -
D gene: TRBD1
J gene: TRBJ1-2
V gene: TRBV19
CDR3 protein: CASSPTGQGDGYTF
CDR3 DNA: TGTGCCAGTAGCCCCACGGGACAGGGGGATGGCTACACCTTC

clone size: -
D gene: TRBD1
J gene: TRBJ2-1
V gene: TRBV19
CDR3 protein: CASSTSGTGFTDEQFF
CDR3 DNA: TGTGCCAGTAGTACATCCGGGACAGGGTTCACCGATGAGCAGTTCTTC

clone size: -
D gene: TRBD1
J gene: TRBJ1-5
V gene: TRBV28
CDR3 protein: CASSRRDSRPYSNQPQHF
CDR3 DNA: TGTGCCAGCAGCCGCCGGGACAGCCGACCTTATAGCAATCAGCCCCAGCATTTT

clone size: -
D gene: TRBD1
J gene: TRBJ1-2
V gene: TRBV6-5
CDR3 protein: CASSPTGIGYTF
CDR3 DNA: TGTGCCAGCAGCCCGACAGGGATTGGCTACACCTTC

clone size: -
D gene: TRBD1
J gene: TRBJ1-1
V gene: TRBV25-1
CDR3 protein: CASRQGARVEAFF
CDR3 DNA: TGTGCCAGCAGGCAGGGGGCTAGGGTTGAAGCTTTCTTT

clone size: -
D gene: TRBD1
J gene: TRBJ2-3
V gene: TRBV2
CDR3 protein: CASRRDRAADTQYF
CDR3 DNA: TGTGCCAGTAGGAGGGACAGGGCGGCGGATACGCAGTATTTT

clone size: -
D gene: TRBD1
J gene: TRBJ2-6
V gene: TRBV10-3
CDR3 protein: CAISSTPGTGDLSGANVLTF
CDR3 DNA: TGTGCCATCAGTTCCACTCCCGGGACAGGGGACCTCTCTGGGGCCAACGTCCTGACTTTC

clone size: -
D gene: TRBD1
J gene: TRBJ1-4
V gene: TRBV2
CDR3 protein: CASSLMTGNNEKLFF
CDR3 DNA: TGTGCCAGCAGTCTTATGACAGGGAACAATGAAAAACTGTTTTTT

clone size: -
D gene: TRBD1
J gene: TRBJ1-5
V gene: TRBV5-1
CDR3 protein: CASSLEGQGGNQPQHF
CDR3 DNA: TGCGCCAGCAGCTTGGAGGGACAGGGGGGGAATCAGCCCCAGCATTTT